This T cell receptor (beta chain) stems from a study of cytomegalovirus exposure and HLA in healthy donors (dated by TCRdb to 2016 to 2017). As for the study more broadly: In an earlier analysis of around 540 of the donors, 250 to 300 Gb of sequence data and 117 million unique TCR beta sequences from 150 million to 200 million T cells were reported. To predict cytomegalovirus infection status, the study combined high-throughput TCR immunosequencing, statistical association of individual TCRs with disease status, and machine learning. Among about 370 genotyped donors of the cohort, an average of around 250,000 unique TCR beta nucleotide sequences was sequenced per donor, of which 15% to 20% were non-productive. A later genetic analysis took genome-wide SNP genotypes for about 65% of the 666 donors and used that subset as a discovery cohort. Of the roughly 410 genotyped donors, 81% were placed in the genetic ancestry cluster associated with self-reported Caucasian donors. All discovery cohort repertoires had been generated using a single sequencing platform. To decide whether each TCR beta V gene segment behaved as functional or pseudogenic, an earlier analysis of 587 of the donors relied on high-throughput TCR beta sequencing. Using immunosequencing, the study profiled T cell repertoires from about 620 subjects and related those repertoires to cytomegalovirus serostatus. A later analysis re-analyzed previously published TCR beta repertoires from about 730 donors and added high-resolution HLA genotyping to study TCR occurrence patterns. Both class I and class II loci were covered by HLA typing, at four-digit resolution. Along with the roughly 670-subject first cohort, a separate validation cohort of over a hundred different subjects was used. Typing coverage varied by locus: about 629-630 donors for A, B, C, DRB1 and DQB1; roughly 510 for DQA1; about 590 for DPA1; roughly 450 for DPB1. The later analysis used no new phenotypic data to find candidate immune exposures, relying instead on TCR beta sequences and their occurrence across donors. Because of strong linkage in the cohort, 4 to 6 DR-DQ haplotypes were treated as single units for association and clustering. Donor age, sex, ethnicity and CMV serostatus were compiled together with the repertoire data. Approximately 300 gigabases of sequencing data and 70 million to 85 million unique TCR sequences were included in an early release covering roughly 600 HLA-typed donors. The study was designed to test whether signatures of past pathogen exposure could be identified by cataloging public T cell receptors. Results the study describes overall, beyond this receptor: In a later analysis, HLA-associated TCR beta chains showed more clonal expansion and lower generation probabilities than non-associated chains that were equally common. Strong co-occurrence of HLA alleles, especially DR and DQ, made assigning TCR associations to individual alleles difficult. In a later analysis, the rate of TCR association differed among HLA loci, with DRB1 alleles having the most associated TCRs and HLA-C alleles having the fewest. While some public TCRs were present in many individuals, most TCR sequences turned up only very rarely across donors. The cohort was sequenced for TCR beta chains only, and without alpha or paired-chain data the features that could be detected were limited. The study listed 164 TCR beta chains as associated with cytomegalovirus. In a later analysis, most CMV-associated TCR beta chains were found to appear HLA-restricted, with HLA associations seemingly driven largely by CMV exposure. A later genetic analysis reported fewer N-insertions in productive TCRs among donors in an Asian-associated ancestry cluster than the roughly 670-donor mean. HLA typing was unavailable for some donors at each locus, so association tests used only the typed subset. Roughly uniform sequencing depth across donors was assumed in presence/absence analyses, although this assumption may not hold. At a false discovery rate of 0.05, a later analysis linked fewer than 20,000 TCR beta sequences to specific HLA alleles. In a later genetic analysis, a missense DCLRE1C variant was associated with V-gene and J-gene trimming of TCR beta chains, and the association was replicated in an independent cohort. Immune exposure information for the cohort was limited to CMV serostatus. The classifier was reported to diagnose cytomegalovirus status with high specificity and sensitivity in both the original and validation cohorts. In an earlier analysis of 450 to 750 of the donors, most TCR beta V segments appeared in productive rearrangements about 87% or about 30% of the time, broadly matching IMGT annotations. A further reported finding was that TCR beta sequences accurately predicted the HLA-A and HLA-B alleles for most subjects in the first cohort. Correlated functional status among segregating V segments might be attributable to linkage disequilibrium, but an unknown experimental factor could not be ruled out. Because counts were too low, seventeen rarely observed V segments, including chromosome 9 orphons, were left out of the earlier analysis of 587 of the donors. Because the 87-base-pair reads could not distinguish some IMGT-functional V segments, including TRBV6-2 and TRBV6-3, those segments were excluded. Three of the identified cytomegalovirus-associated TCR beta chains were confirmed in vitro to be specific for cytomegalovirus antigens. According to the authors, the approach could potentially be generalized to other disease states and immunological phenotypes. A cluster of highly shared sequence variants was judged likely to represent a technical artifact of the sequencing pipeline. According to a later analysis, parvovirus B19, influenza, CMV and Epstein-Barr virus appeared linked to several top co-occurrence clusters.

In the germline V gene, CDR1 corresponds to SGDLS and CDR2 to YYNGEE. V loses 0 bases of germline sequence and J loses 7 bases, and the interval between the two ends is 11 bases. The cysteine opens and the phenylalanine closes a CDR3 of 15 amino acids. Only the CDR3 DNA stays, 45 bases, in frame from base 1. The library was generated by the immunoSEQ multiplex PCR assay. A mixture of 60 forward primers for TCR Vbeta segments and 13 reverse primers for TCR Jbeta segments was used in the multiplex PCR. The CDR3 region of rearranged TCR beta genes was amplified from genomic DNA with a multiplex PCR assay. The amplified TCR beta libraries were sequenced on the Illumina HiSeq System as 87-base-pair reads. For the original study's pipeline: In a later analysis, 77 million or so unique TCR beta chains were counted across the 500 to 850 repertoires, and around 10 million of these chains were shared by at least two donors. A nearest-neighbor algorithm error-corrected the raw reads and collapsed the reads into unique sequences, merging closely related sequences to remove PCR and sequencing errors. V, D and J gene segments were assigned by aligning CDR3 sequences to IMGT reference sequences. For a sequence to be retained, a match of at least six nucleotides to both a V gene segment and a J gene segment was required. A rearrangement was called productive if the CDR3 had no stop codons and remained in frame with V and J, and every other rearrangement was called non-productive. CDR3 was defined by IMGT convention, running from the second conserved V-encoded cysteine to the conserved J-encoded phenylalanine. The earlier analysis of about 590 of the donors excluded sequences that lacked an unambiguous match to a single V gene segment. In an earlier analysis of several hundred of the donors, a V segment was called functional when productive rearrangements were above 56.7%, and segregating when the standard deviation between donors exceeded 5%. A statistical classification framework was built to diagnose cytomegalovirus status from the catalog of TCR beta chain sequences. V and J gene assignment, in a later analysis, came from comparing TCR nucleotide sequences with IMGT/GENE-DB human TR gene sequences. A later analysis assigned CDR3 sequences and most-parsimonious VDJ recombination scenarios with the TCRdist pipeline. In a later analysis, each TCR beta chain was defined by its CDR3 amino acid sequence together with its V-gene family, and reads lacking a unique V-gene family were excluded. To address suspected cross-contamination and a sequencing artifact, a later analysis removed several hundred highly shared, low-generation-probability nucleotide sequences. A later analysis calculated a clonal expansion index for each public chain from normalized within-repertoire ranks of inferred template counts. A later analysis computed generation probabilities with a VDJ recombination model fitted to out-of-frame rearrangements, and checked the results against IGoR. In a later analysis, hypergeometric tests were used to score TCR-TCR, TCR-HLA and TCR-CMV co-occurrence, with a repertoire-size bias correction applied to TCR pairs. To estimate false discovery rates, a later analysis permuted the HLA or CMV assignments 20 times. In a later analysis, co-occurring TCRs were grouped with DBSCAN, and TCRdist sequence similarity was added when clustering was performed within HLA-allele-positive subsets. Repertoires with fewer than 30,000 or more than 120,000 public chains were left out of co-occurrence clustering, as were about five repertoires with anomalous nucleotide sharing. Drawn from immuneACCESS, this table holds only the in-frame rearrangements with V and J called that TCRdb kept. Clones are partly lost; checked studies trace under half to an unresolved V gene and leave the rest unexplained. Clone size and V and J calls were adopted from that table, with D and trimming inferred from the DNA. The sample yields about 160,000 clones; around 81% were counted once. The ten largest make up roughly 13% of the sample.

The cohort consisted of approximately 670 healthy bone marrow donors. At the time of sampling, all cohort members were nominally healthy, though unrecorded immune exposures were likely present. The donor was CMV seronegative and was included in the group of 352 seronegative cohort members. Every donor gave a peripheral blood sample, and the peripheral blood mononuclear cells from that sample were used for TCR beta sequencing. Genomic DNA extraction from the blood cell samples was performed with the Qiagen DNeasy Blood Extraction Kit. This clone was observed a few times. The specificity of this receptor is unknown. Base quality data are lacking; no much larger clone is found one base away.

The V and J segments used are TRBV9 and TRBJ1-6; the D segment cannot be called with confidence. This sequence was found in a woman in her fifties or sixties in good health and CMV-seronegative. The sequenced material came from PBMCs. The base sequence is TGTGCCAGCAGCGTAGATCCACAGTGGAATTCACCCCTCCACTTT. The encoded protein is CASSVDPQWNSPLHF.